This T cell receptor (beta chain) was recorded in a study of shared clonotypes between healthy human individuals. Study-wide findings and caveats: Memory subsets had estimated richness that was generally smaller than that of naive subsets. Clonotype sharing across several donors was observed for 4.5% to 6.5% of naive CD4 clonotypes.

Germline CDR1 reads SGHTA; CDR2 reads FQGNSA. V was shortened by 2 bases and J by 0 bases, with 10 bases between the two germline ends. This CDR3 has 15 residues. To note about this clone: Its antigen is still unknown.

Assay used: immunoSEQ multiplex PCR; TCRdb lists only in-frame clones, some missing. The table shows 1.6 million or so clones, with approximately 98.5% occurring only once. The chain has TRBV7-2 and TRBJ1-1; D unresolved. The clonotype comes from a man between 25 and 39 years old in good health. Material for sequencing was naive CD4+ T cells sorted from blood. Regarding subset: CD45RA+ positively selected. The CDR3: CASSLSPVMNTEAFF. In nucleotides, the CDR3 is TGTGCCAGCAGCTTAAGCCCAGTCATGAACACTGAAGCTTTCTTT. The variable domain in full, completed from reference TRBV7-2 and TRBJ1-1, reads GAGVSQSPSNKVTEKGKDVELRCDPISGHTALYWYRQSLGQGLEFLIYFQGNSAPDKSGLPSDRFSAERTGGSVSTLTIQRTQQEDSAVYLCASSLSPVMNTEAFFGQGTRLTVV.